Described below is a single T cell receptor (beta chain) sequence and its context. What it binds is unknown. Coverage ceases 3 residues before the CDR3 finishes, and the germline J gene fills in the end. Profiling relied on immunoSEQ multiplex PCR, and the TCRdb table lists in-frame clones only, not all of them. The sample's table shows 30,000 to 45,000 clones. This record comes from a study of T cells in women clearing cervical HPV infection. Turning to the study itself: Controls gave blood once infection was undetectable; cases at lesion identification.

Germline V gene sequence: CDR1 SGHDT, CDR2 YYEEEE. The CDR3 totals 13 residues. Prevalent HPV16 infections were excluded; only incident single HPV16 infections included. Study-wide findings and caveats: Controls had more TRBV6-7 (around 0.15%) than cases (about 0.11%). CIN3+ cases had significantly higher TCR repertoire richness than controls, but evenness did not differ.

The TCR comes from a woman between 18 and 69 years old with a cervical HPV16 infection that either progressed to CIN3+ or cleared (not recorded which). Sequencing input: blood buffy coat. The chain recombines TRBV5-6 with TRBJ2-2; D ambiguous. The CDR3 protein is CASSLAPNSPLFF. Incomplete CDR3 DNA: TGTGCCAGCAGCTTGGCGCCTAATTCACCG.